This TCR beta chain was identified during a study of blood T cell repertoires in COVID-19. Study background: Both acute and convalescent COVID-19 samples were obtained from the United States, Italy and Spain. The cDNA or gDNA used as material had been derived from T cells, B-cell-depleted T cells, or PBMCs.

Per the original data handling: Reference gene primer amplification gave estimated nucleated cell counts. Assay: immunoSEQ multiplex PCR; the TCRdb copy retains only in-frame clones and omits some. V and J calls and clone size follow that table, whereas D and trimming were derived from the DNA. The table has about 140,000 clones, 65% to 90% seen once. V was clipped by 5 bases and J by 9 bases, with 11 bases between them. The CDR3 extends over 13 amino acids. The sequencing input was peripheral blood. The TCR comes from an older woman with active or convalescent COVID-19. The chain couples TRBV12-3 or TRBV12-4 to TRBJ1-6; the D gene is possibly TRBD1 (6 bases). The CDR3 nucleotides read TGTGCCAGCAGTGGCAGGGGATCTTCACCCCTCCACTTT. Protein product: CASSGRGSSPLHF.